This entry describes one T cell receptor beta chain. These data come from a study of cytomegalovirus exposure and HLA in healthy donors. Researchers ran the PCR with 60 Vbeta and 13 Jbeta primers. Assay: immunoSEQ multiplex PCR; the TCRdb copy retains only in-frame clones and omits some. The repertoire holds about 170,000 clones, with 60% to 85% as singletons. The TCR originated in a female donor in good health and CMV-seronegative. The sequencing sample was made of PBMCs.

The CDR3 is CASSLALAGFTDTQYF. In DNA, the CDR3 is TGCGCCAGCAGCTTGGCCCTGGCAGGATTCACAGATACGCAGTATTTT. The gene calls are TRBV5-1 and TRBJ2-3; no firm D call. The V end was cut by 0 bases, the J end by 2 bases, with 13 bases between. The CDR3 covers 16 residues. The V gene's germline CDR1 is SGHRS and CDR2 YFSETQ.